The sequence of this T cell receptor beta chain was determined in a study of blood T cell repertoires in COVID-19. J lost 4 bases, V lost 3 bases, and 3 bases had no gene match. This CDR3 region has 15 residues. Germline CDR1 KGHSH, CDR2 LQKENI. This table comes from immunoSEQ multiplex PCR, and its TCRdb copy is limited to in-frame clones, with some not included. The data hold 120,000 to 150,000 clones, with about 91% observed a single time. This receptor was taken from a woman in her forties or fifties with acute or convalescent COVID-19. Source material: peripheral blood. V and J are TRBV18 and TRBJ2-3; TRBD1 aligns across 11 bases. CDR3 bases: TGTGCCAGCTCACCGCGGACAGGGGGCCCAGATACGCAGTATTTT. Encoded protein: CASSPRTGGPDTQYF. The full variable domain, completed using reference TRBV18 and TRBJ2-3, is NAGVMQNPRHLVRRRGQEARLRCSPMKGHSHVYWYRQLPEEGLKFMVYLQKENIIDESGMPKERFSAEFPKEGPSILRIQQVVRGDSAAYFCASSPRTGGPDTQYFGPGTRLTVL.